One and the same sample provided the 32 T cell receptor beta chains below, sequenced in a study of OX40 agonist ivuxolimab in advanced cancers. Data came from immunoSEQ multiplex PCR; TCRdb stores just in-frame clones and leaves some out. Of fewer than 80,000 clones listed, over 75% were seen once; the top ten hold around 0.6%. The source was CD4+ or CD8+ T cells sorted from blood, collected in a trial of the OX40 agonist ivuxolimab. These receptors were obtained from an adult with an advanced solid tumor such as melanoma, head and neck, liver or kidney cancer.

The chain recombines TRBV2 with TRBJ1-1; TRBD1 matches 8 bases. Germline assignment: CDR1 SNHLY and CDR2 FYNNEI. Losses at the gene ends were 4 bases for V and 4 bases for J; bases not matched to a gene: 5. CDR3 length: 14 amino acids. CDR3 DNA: TGTGCCAGCAGTGTCAGGGGGCTAGGCACTGAAGCTTTCTTT. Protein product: CASSVRGLGTEAFF.

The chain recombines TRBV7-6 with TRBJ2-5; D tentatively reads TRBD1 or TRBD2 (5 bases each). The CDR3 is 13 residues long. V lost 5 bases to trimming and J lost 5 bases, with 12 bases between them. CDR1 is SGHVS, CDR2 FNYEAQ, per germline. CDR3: CASSIVWGETQYF. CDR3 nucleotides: TGTGCCAGCAGCATTGTGTGGGGGGAGACCCAGTACTTC.

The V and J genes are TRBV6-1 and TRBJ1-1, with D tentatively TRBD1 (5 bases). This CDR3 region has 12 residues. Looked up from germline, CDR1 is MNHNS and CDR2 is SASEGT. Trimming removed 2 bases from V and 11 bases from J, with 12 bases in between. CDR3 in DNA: TGTGCCAGCAGTGAATGGGAGTGGGGCGCTTTCTTT. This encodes CASSEWEWGAFF.

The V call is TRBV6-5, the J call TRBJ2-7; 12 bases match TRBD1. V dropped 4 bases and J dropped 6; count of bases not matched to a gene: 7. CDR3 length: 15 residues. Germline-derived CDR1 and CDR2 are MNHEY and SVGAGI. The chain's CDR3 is CASSFLGTGGAEQYF. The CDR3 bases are TGTGCCAGCAGTTTCCTCGGGACAGGGGGCGCCGAGCAGTACTTC.

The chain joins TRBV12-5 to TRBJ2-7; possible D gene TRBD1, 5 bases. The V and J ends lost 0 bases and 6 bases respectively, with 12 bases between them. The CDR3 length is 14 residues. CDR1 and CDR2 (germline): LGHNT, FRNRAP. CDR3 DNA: TGTGCTAGTGGTTTGGTAGAGGTAGGGGTCGAGCAGTACTTC. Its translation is CASGLVEVGVEQYF.

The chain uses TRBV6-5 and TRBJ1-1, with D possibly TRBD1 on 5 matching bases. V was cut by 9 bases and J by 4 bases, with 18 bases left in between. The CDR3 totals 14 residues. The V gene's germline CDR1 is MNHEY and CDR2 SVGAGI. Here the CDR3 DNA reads TGTGCCAGTGGCGGGGCGGGGATCGTCACTGAAGCTTTCTTT. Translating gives CASGGAGIVTEAFF.

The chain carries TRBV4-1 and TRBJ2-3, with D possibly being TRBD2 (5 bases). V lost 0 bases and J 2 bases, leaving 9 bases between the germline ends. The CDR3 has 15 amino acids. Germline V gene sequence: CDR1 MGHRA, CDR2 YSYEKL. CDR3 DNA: TGCGCCAGCAGCCAAGATCGGGGTCTCACAGATACGCAGTATTTT. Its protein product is CASSQDRGLTDTQYF.

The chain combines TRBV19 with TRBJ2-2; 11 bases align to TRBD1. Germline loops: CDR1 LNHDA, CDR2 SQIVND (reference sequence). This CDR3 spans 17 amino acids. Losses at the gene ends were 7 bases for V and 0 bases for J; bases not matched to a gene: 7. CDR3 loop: CASTLDRGLTNTGELFF. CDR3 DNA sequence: TGTGCCAGTACTTTGGACAGGGGGCTTACGAACACCGGGGAGCTGTTTTTT.

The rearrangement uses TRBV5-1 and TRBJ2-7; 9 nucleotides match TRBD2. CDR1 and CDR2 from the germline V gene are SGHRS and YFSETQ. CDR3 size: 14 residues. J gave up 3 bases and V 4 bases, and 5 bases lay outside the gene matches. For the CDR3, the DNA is TGCGCCAGCAGCACACGGACTAGCGACTACGAGCAGTACTTC. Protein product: CASSTRTSDYEQYF.

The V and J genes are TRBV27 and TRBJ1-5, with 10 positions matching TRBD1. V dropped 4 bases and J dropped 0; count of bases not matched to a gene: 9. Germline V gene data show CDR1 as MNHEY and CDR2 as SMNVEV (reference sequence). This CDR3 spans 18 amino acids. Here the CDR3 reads CASSSGTGAAYSNQPQHF. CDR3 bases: TGTGCCAGCAGTTCAGGGACAGGGGCAGCTTATAGCAATCAGCCCCAGCATTTT.

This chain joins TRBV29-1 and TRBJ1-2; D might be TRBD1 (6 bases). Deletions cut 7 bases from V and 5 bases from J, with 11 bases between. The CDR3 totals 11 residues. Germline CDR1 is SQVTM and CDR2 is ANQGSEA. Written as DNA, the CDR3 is TGCAGCGGCGGGACACCTTATGGCTACACCTTC. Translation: CSGGTPYGYTF.

CDR3 in amino acids: CSVEATLGAEAFF. The DNA for the CDR3 is TGCAGCGTTGAAGCCACTTTAGGGGCTGAAGCTTTCTTT. The J gene is TRBJ1-1, the V gene TRBV29-1; weak D call: TRBD1 (5 bases). V gave up 1 base and J gave up 6 bases, with 12 bases separating them. The CDR3 spans 13 residues. CDR1 and CDR2 from the germline V gene are SQVTM and ANQGSEA.

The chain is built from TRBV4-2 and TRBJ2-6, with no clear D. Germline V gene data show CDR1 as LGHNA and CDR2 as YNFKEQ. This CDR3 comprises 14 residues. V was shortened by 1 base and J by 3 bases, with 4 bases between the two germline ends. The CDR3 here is CASSQGRGANVLTF. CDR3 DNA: TGTGCCAGCAGCCAAGGACGTGGGGCCAACGTCCTGACTTTC.

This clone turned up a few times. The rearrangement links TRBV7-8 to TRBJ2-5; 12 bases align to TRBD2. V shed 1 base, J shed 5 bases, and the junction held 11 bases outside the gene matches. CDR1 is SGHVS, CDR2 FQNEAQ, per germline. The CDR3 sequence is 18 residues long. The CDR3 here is CASSLGGTSGYYEETQYF. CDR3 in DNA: TGTGCCAGCAGCTTAGGTGGGACTAGCGGGTACTACGAGGAGACCCAGTACTTC.

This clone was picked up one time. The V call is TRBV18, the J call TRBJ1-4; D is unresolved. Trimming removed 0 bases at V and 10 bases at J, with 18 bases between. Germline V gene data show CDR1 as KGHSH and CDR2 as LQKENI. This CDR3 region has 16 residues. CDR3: CASSPPVSGLGLKLFF. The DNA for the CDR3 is TGTGCCAGCTCACCACCGGTATCGGGCCTTGGATTAAAACTGTTTTTT.

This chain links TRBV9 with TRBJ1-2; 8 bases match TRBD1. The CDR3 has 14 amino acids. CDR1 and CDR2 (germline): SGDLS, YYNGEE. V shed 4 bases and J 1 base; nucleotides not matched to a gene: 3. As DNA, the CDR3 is TGTGCCAGCAGCAGCGACAGGGGTAACTATGGCTACACCTTC. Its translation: CASSSDRGNYGYTF.

The CDR3 spells CASSDPWGGNTEAFF. The CDR3 DNA follows: TGTGCCAGCAGTGATCCATGGGGAGGGAACACTGAAGCTTTCTTT. The rearrangement links TRBV25-1 to TRBJ1-1; D gene uncertain. Germline V gene data show CDR1 as MGHDK and CDR2 as SYGVNS. The ends were cut back, 3 bases at V and 1 base at J, with 12 bases in the middle. This CDR3 has 15 amino acids.

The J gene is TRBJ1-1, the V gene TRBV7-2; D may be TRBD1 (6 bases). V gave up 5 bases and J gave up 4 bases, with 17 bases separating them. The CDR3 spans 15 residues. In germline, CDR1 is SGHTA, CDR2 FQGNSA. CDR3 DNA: TGTGCCAGCAGCATACGGACAGAGTTGGGCACTGAAGCTTTCTTT. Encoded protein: CASSIRTELGTEAFF.

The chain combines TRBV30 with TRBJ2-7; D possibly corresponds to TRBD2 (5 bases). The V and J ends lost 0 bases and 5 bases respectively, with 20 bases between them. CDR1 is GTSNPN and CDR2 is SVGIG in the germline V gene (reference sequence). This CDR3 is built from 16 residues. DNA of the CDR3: TGTGCCTGGAGTGTACACCGATCAAAGGACTCACACGAGCAGTACTTC. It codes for CAWSVHRSKDSHEQYF.

The DNA for the CDR3 is TGTGCCAGCAGCTTAAACCTTTTCGGGCCCTATGGCTACACCTTC. It is translated as CASSLNLFGPYGYTF. The chain links TRBV7-3 to TRBJ1-2; D remains unclear. Germline values: CDR1 SGHTA, CDR2 FQGTGA. V dropped 1 base and J dropped 4 bases, with 13 bases sitting between them. The CDR3 is 15 amino acids.

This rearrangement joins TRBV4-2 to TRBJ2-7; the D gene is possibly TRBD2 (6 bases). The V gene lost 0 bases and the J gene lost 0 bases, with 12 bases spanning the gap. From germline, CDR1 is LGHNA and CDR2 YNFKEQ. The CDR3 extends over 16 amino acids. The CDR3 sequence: CASSQEAGMNSYEQYF. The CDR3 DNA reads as TGTGCCAGCAGCCAAGAAGCGGGCATGAACTCCTACGAGCAGTACTTC.

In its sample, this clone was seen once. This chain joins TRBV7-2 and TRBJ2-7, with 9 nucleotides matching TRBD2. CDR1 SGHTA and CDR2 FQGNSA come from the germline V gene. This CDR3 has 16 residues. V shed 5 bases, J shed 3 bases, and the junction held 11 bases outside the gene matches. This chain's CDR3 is CASSHQTSGAYYEQYF. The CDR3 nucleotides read TGTGCCAGCAGCCACCAGACTAGCGGCGCCTACTACGAGCAGTACTTC.

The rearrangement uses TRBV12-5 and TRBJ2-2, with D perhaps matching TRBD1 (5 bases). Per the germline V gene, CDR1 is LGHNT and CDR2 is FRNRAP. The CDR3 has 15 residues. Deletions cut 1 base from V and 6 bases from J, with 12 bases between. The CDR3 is CASGLARAGPGELFF. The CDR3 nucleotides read TGTGCTAGTGGTTTGGCCCGGGCAGGGCCCGGGGAGCTGTTTTTT.

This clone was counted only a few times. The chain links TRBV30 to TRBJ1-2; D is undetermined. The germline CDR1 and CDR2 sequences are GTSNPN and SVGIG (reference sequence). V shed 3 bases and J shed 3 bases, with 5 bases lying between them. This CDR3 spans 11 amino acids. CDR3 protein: CAWRVYYGYTF. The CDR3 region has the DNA TGTGCCTGGAGGGTCTACTATGGCTACACCTTC.

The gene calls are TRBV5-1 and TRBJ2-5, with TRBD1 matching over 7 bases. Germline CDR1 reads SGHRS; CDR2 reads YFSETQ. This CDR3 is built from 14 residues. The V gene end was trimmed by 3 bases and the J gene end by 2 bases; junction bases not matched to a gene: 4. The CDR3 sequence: CASSSGQLQETQYF. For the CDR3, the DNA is TGCGCCAGCAGCTCGGGACAGTTACAAGAGACCCAGTACTTC. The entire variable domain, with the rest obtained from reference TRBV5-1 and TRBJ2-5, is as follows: KAGVTQTPRYLIKTRGQQVTLSCSPISGHRSVSWYQQTPGQGLQFLFEYFSETQRNKGNFPGRFSGRQFSNSRSEMNVSTLELGDSALYLCASSSGQLQETQYFGPGTRLLVL.

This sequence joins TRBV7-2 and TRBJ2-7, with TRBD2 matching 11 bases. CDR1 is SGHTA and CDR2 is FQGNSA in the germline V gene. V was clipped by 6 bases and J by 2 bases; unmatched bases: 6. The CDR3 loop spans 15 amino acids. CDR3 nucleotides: TGTGCCAGCAGACCACCTAGCGGGGGGACCTACGAGCAGTACTTC. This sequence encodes CASRPPSGGTYEQYF.

CDR3 in amino acids: CAISANGDTEAFF. Here the CDR3 DNA reads TGTGCCATCAGTGCAAATGGGGACACTGAAGCTTTCTTT. The chain carries TRBV10-3 and TRBJ1-1, with D uncertain. CDR1 ENHRY and CDR2 SYGVKD come from the germline V gene. Trimming stripped 4 bases from V and 3 bases from J, with 9 bases between. This CDR3 spans 13 amino acids.

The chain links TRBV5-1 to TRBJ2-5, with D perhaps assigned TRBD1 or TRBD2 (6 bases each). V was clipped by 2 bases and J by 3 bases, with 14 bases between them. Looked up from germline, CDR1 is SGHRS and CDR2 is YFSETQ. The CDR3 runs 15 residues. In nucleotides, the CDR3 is TGCGCCAGCAGCTTTGAAGGGGGGAATGAAGAGACCCAGTACTTC. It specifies CASSFEGGNEETQYF.

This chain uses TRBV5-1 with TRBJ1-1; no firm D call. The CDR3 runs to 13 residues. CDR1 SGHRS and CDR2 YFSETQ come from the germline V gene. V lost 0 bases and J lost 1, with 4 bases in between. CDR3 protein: CASSLAENTEAFF. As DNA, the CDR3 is TGCGCCAGCAGCTTGGCGGAGAACACTGAAGCTTTCTTT.

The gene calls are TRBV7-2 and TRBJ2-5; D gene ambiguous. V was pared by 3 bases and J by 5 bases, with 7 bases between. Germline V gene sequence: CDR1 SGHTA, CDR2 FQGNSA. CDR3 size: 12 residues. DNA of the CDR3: TGTGCCAGCAGCTTCAGTGGTGAGACCCAGTACTTC. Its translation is CASSFSGETQYF.

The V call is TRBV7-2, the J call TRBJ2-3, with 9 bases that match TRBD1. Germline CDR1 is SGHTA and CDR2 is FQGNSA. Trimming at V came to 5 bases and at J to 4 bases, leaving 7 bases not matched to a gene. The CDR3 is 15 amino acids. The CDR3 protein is CASSPQGTGPDTQYF. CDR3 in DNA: TGTGCCAGCAGCCCACAGGGGACAGGGCCAGATACGCAGTATTTT.

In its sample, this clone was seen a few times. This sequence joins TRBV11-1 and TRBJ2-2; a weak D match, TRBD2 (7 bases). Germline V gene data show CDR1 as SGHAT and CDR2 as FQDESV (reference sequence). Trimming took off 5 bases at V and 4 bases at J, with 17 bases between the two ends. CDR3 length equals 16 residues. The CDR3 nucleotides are TGTGCCAGCAGCGACAAGGGGGGGGCGGGCACCGGGGAGCTGTTTTTT. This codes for CASSDKGGAGTGELFF. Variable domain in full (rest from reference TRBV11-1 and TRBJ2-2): EAEVAQSPRYKITEKSQAVAFWCDPISGHATLYWYRQILGQGPELLVQFQDESVVDDSQLPKDRFSAERLKGVDSTLKIQPAELGDSAMYLCASSDKGGAGTGELFFGEGSRLTVL.